The subject of this entry is one TCR beta chain. Its specificity is not known. A read error may account for a junction end that differs from germline. In the authors' methods: In papillary thyroid cancer, a distant-metastasis classifier was built using CDR3 differences across clinicopathological groups. TCRdb re-analyzed the PCR reads using MiXCR. TCRdb, not the original authors, processed these V and J calls. This table has more than 12,000 clones, approximately 32% appearing once. This sample is part of a study of metastatic and nonmetastatic thyroid tumors. All patients were treatment-naive before thyroid surgery. Notes on the study in general: Benign nodules were reported to have significantly lower TCR beta diversity than malignant thyroid tumors, in blood and tumor.

The sequenced material came from tumor tissue. This receptor was identified in a male donor with papillary thyroid cancer or a benign thyroid nodule (not recorded which). Some clones in this sample may be carry-over from other donors' samples.

Written as DNA, the CDR3 is TGTGTCAGCAACGAGGGGGGACTTTACAATGAGCATTTCTTC. Protein sequence: CVSNEGGLYNEHFF. The rearrangement uses TRBV6-8 and TRBJ2-1, with D possibly called TRBD1 or TRBD2 (6 bases each). Germline CDR1 MNHGY, CDR2 SAAAGT. There are 14 residues in the CDR3.